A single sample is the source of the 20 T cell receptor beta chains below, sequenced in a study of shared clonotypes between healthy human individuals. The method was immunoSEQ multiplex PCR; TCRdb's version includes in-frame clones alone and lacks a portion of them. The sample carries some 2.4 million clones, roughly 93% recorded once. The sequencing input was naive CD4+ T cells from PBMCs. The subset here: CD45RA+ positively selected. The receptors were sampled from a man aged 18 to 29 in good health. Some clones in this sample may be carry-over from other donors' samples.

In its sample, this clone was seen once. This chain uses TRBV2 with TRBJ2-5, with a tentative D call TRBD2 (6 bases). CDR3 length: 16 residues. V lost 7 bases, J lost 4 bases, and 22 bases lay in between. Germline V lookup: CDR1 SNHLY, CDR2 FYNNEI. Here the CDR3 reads CASITNPRGMAETQYF. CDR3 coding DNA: TGTGCCAGCATCACAAACCCCCGGGGGATGGCAGAGACCCAGTACTTC.

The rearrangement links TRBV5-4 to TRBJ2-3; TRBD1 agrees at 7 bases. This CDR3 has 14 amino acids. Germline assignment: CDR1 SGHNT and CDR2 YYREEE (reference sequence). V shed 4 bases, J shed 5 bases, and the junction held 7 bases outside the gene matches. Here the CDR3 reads CASSRGGAEDTQYF. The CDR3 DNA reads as TGTGCCAGCAGCCGAGGGGGCGCGGAAGATACGCAGTATTTT.

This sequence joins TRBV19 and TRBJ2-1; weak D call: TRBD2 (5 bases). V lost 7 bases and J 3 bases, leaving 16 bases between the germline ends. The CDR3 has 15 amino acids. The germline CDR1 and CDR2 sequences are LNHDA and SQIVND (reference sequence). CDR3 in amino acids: CASKSVGANYNEQFF. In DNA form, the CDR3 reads TGTGCCAGTAAATCCGTGGGAGCGAACTACAATGAGCAGTTCTTC.

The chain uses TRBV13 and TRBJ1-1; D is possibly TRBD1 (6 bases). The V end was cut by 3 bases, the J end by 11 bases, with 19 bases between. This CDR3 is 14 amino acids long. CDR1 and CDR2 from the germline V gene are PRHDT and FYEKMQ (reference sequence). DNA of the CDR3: TGTGCCAGCAGCTTTGGCGCAGGGACGGGGGCGGCTTTCTTT. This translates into CASSFGAGTGAAFF. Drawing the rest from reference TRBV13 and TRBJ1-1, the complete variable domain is AAGVIQSPRHLIKEKRETATLKCYPIPRHDTVYWYQQGPGQDPQFLISFYEKMQSDKGSIPDRFSAQQFSDYHSELNMSSLELGDSALYFCASSFGAGTGAAFFGQGTRLTVV.

Here the CDR3 reads CSVEIGEKLFF. Here the CDR3 DNA reads TGCAGCGTTGAAATCGGGGAAAAACTGTTTTTT. V gene TRBV29-1 combines with J gene TRBJ1-4, with D hard to call. Germline CDR1 SQVTM, CDR2 ANQGSEA. Trimming took 2 bases from V and 8 from J, leaving 6 bases between them. The length of the CDR3 is 11 residues. Filled out from reference TRBV29-1 and TRBJ1-4, the complete variable domain reads SAVISQKPSRDICQRGTSLTIQCQVDSQVTMMFWYRQQPGQSLTLIATANQGSEATYESGFVIDKFPISRPNLTFSTLTVSNMSPEDSSIYLCSVEIGEKLFFGSGTQLSVL.

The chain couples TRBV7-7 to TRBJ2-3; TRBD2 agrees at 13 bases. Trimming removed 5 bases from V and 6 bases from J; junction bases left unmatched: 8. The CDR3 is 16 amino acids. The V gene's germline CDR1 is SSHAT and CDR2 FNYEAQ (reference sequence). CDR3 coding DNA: TGTGCCAGCAGCCAAGGACTAGCGGGAGCGTGGGATACGCAGTATTTT. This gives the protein CASSQGLAGAWDTQYF. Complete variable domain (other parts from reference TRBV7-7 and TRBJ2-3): GAGVSQSPRYKVTKRGQDVTLRCDPISSHATLYWYQQALGQGPEFLTYFNYEAQPDKSGLPSDRFSAERPEGSISTLTIQRTEQRDSAMYRCASSQGLAGAWDTQYFGPGTRLTVL.

CDR3 in amino acids: CASSFRYAEAFF. The CDR3 nucleotides read TGTGCCAGCAGTTTTCGGTACGCTGAAGCTTTCTTT. The chain employs TRBV28 and TRBJ1-1; D is unclear. This CDR3 is 12 amino acids long. Germline-derived CDR1 and CDR2 are MDHEN and SYDVKM. The V and J ends lost 3 bases and 6 bases respectively, with 8 bases between them.

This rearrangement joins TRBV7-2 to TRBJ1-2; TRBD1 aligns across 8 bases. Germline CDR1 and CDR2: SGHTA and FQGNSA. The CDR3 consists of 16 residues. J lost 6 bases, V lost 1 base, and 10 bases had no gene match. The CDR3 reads CASSLVAGGASDGYTF. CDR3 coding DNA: TGTGCCAGCAGCTTAGTGGCAGGGGGCGCCTCGGATGGCTACACCTTC.

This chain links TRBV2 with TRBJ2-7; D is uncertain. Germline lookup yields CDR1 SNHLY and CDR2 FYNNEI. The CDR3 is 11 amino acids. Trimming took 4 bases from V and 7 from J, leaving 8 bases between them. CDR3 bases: TGTGCCAGCAGTGTATTTGGAGAGCAGTACTTC. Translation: CASSVFGEQYF.

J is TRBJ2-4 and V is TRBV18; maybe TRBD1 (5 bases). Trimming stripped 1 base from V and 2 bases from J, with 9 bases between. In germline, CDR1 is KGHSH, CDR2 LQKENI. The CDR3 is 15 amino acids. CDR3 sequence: CASSPQDTSKNIQYF. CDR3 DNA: TGTGCCAGCTCACCACAGGACACGTCCAAAAACATTCAGTACTTC.

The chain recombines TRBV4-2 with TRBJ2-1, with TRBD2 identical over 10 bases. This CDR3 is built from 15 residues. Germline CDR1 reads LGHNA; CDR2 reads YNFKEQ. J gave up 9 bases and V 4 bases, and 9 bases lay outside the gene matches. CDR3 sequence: CASSRGLAGEAEQFF. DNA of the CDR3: TGTGCCAGCAGCCGAGGCCTAGCGGGAGAGGCTGAGCAGTTCTTC.

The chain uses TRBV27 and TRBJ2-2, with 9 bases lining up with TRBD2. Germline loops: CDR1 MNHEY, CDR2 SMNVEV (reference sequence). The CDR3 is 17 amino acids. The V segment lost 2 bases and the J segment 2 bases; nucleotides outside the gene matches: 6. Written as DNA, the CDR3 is TGTGCCAGCAGTTTACTAGCGGGGTGGATAAACACCGGGGAGCTGTTTTTT. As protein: CASSLLAGWINTGELFF.

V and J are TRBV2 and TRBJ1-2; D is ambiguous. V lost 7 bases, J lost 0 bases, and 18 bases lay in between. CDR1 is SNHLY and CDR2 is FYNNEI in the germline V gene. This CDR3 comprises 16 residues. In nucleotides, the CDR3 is TGTGCCAGCACTTCCACAGTGGGATGGGCTAACTATGGCTACACCTTC. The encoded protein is CASTSTVGWANYGYTF.

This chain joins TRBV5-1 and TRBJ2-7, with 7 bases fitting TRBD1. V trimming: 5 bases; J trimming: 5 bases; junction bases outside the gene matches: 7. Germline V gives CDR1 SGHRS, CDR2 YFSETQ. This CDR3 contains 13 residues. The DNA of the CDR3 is TGCGCCAGCAGGCAGGGGGTTAACGACGAGCAGTACTTC. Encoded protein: CASRQGVNDEQYF.

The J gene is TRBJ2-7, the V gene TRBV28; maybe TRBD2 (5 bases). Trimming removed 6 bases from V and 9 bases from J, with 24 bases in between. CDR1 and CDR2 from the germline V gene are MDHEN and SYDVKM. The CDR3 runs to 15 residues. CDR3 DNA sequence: TGTGCCAGCAGGGACTGGGCTCTCCGAATTGCCCCGCAGTACTTC. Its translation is CASRDWALRIAPQYF.

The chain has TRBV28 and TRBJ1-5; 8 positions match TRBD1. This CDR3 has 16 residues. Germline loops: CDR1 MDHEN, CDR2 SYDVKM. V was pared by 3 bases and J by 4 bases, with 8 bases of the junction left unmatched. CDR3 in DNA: TGTGCCAGCAGTTTTCAAGCTACAGGGGGTAATCAGCCCCAGCATTTT. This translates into CASSFQATGGNQPQHF.

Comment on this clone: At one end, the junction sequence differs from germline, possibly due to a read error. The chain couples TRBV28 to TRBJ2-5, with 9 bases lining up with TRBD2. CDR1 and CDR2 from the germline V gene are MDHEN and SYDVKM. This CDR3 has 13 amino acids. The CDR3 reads CASGLAGVKTQYF. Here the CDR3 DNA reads TGTGCCAGCGGTTTAGCGGGAGTAAAGACCCAGTACTTC.

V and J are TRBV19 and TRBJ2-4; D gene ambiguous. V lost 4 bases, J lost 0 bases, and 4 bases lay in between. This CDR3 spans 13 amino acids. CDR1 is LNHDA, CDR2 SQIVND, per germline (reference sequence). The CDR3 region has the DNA TGTGCCAGTAGTACAGTAGCCAAAAACATTCAGTACTTC. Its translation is CASSTVAKNIQYF.

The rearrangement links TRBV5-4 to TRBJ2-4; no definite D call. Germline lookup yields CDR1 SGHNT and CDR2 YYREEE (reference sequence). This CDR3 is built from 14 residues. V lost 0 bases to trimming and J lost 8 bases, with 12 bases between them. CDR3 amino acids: CASSLGSRQDIQYF. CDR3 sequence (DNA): TGTGCCAGCAGCTTGGGCTCTCGCCAAGACATTCAGTACTTC.

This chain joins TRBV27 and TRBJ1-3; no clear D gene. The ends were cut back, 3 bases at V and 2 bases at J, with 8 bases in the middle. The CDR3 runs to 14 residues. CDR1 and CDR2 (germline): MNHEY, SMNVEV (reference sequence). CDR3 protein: CASSLAGTGNTIYF. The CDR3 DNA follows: TGTGCCAGCAGTTTGGCGGGAACTGGAAACACCATATATTTT.